This T cell receptor beta chain was retrieved from a study of blood T cell repertoires in COVID-19. Looking at the study overall: Nucleic acid was either cDNA or gDNA, and it came from T cells, B-cell-depleted T cells, or PBMCs.

Produced via immunoSEQ multiplex PCR; TCRdb's table is partial and in-frame only. The table lists roughly 190,000 clones, 70% to 90% of them singletons. V gave up 2 bases and J gave up 10 bases, with 8 bases separating them. This CDR3 is built from 11 residues. CDR1 is SGHDT, CDR2 YYEEEE, per germline. Material: peripheral blood. The TCR was taken from a man between 25 and 39 years old with acute or convalescent COVID-19. The chain is built from TRBV5-6 and TRBJ2-3; D is unclear. The CDR3 region has the DNA TGTGCCAGCAGCTTCCGAGAATCGCAGTATTTT. Protein sequence: CASSFRESQYF.